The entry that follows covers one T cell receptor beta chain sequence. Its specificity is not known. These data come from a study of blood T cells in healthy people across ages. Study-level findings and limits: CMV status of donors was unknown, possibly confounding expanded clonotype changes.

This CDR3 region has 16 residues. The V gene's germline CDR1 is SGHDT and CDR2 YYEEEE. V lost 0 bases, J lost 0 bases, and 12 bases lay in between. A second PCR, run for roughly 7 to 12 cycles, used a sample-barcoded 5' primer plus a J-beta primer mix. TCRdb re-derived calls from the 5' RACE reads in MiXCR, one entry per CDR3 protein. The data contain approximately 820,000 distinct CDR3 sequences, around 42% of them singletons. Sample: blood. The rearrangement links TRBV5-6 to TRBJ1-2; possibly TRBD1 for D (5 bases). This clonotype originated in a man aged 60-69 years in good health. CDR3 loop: CASSLAAGNTNYGYTF. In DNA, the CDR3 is TGTGCCAGCAGCTTGGCCGCAGGGAACACTAACTATGGCTACACCTTC. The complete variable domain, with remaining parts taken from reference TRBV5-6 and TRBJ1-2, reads DAGVTQSPTHLIKTRGQQVTLRCSPKSGHDTVSWYQQALGQGPQFIFQYYEEEERQRGNFPDRFSGHQFPNYSSELNVNALLLGDSALYLCASSLAAGNTNYGYTFGSGTRLTVV.